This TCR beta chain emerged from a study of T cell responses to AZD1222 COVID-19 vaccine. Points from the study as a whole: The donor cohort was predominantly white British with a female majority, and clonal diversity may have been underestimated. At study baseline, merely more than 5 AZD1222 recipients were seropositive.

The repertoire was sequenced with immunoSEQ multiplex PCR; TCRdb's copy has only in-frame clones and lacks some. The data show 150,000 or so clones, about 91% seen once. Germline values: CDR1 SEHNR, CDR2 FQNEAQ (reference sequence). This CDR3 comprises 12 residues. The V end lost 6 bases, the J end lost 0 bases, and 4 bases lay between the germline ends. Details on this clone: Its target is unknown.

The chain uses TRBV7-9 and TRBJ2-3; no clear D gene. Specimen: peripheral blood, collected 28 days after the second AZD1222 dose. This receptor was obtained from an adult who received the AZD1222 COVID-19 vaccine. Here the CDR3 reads CASRGSTDTQYF. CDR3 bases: TGTGCCAGCAGGGGTAGCACAGATACGCAGTATTTT.